The 25 T cell receptor beta chains below were found in one sample sequenced in a study of OX40 agonist ivuxolimab in advanced cancers. Clones were read by immunoSEQ multiplex PCR, and TCRdb kept only the in-frame ones, dropping some. The table includes 25,000 to 40,000 clones, about four fifths detected once. Sequenced material: CD4+ or CD8+ T cells sorted from blood, taken in a trial of the OX40 agonist ivuxolimab. These receptors came from an adult with an advanced solid tumor such as melanoma, head and neck, liver or kidney cancer.

The J gene is TRBJ1-5, the V gene TRBV4-2, with a tentative D call TRBD1 (6 bases). The germline gives CDR1 LGHNA, CDR2 YNFKEQ. The CDR3 covers 16 residues. Deletions cut 0 bases from V and 5 bases from J, with 14 bases between. In DNA, the CDR3 is TGTGCCAGCAGCCAAGAGTTTACAGGGATTTATCAGCCCCAGCATTTT. The encoded protein is CASSQEFTGIYQPQHF.

The genes are TRBV18 and TRBJ1-1; TRBD1 matches at 9 bases. V lost 2 bases to trimming and J lost 3 bases; unmatched junction nucleotides: 10. The CDR3 length is 17 residues. The germline CDR1 and CDR2 sequences are KGHSH and LQKENI. The CDR3 DNA sequence: TGTGCCAGCTCACCAGAATGGGACAGGGCTGCGGACACTGAAGCTTTCTTT. Translation gives CASSPEWDRAADTEAFF.

The genes are TRBV19 and TRBJ2-2; D gene ambiguous. Germline loops: CDR1 LNHDA, CDR2 SQIVND (reference sequence). CDR3 length: 14 amino acids. Trimming removed 7 bases at V and 1 base at J, with 10 bases between. CDR3 DNA sequence: TGTGCCAGTATCCTTGGGCAGAACACCGGGGAGCTGTTTTTT. Residues: CASILGQNTGELFF.

The V gene is TRBV10-2, the J gene TRBJ2-2; 13 nucleotides agree with TRBD2. Germline V gene sequence: CDR1 WSHSY, CDR2 SAAADI. Trimming cost V 6 bases and J 5 bases; bases outside gene matches: 9. The CDR3 covers 17 residues. CDR3 loop: CASRTSGRNPGTGELFF. The CDR3 DNA follows: TGCGCCAGCAGGACTAGCGGGAGGAACCCGGGGACCGGGGAGCTGTTTTTT.

This chain links TRBV30 with TRBJ2-2; D is unresolved. Between the trimmed V and J ends, which lost 1 base and 4 bases, there was a span of 7 bases. Germline V CDR1 and CDR2: GTSNPN, SVGIG (reference sequence). The CDR3 length is 13 residues. CDR3 bases: TGTGCCTGGAGTGAGGTGGGCACCGGGGAGCTGTTTTTT. Encoded protein: CAWSEVGTGELFF.

V usage is TRBV7-2 and J usage is TRBJ2-3; 9 positions match TRBD2. The CDR3 loop spans 16 amino acids. V lost 0 bases to trimming and J lost 5 bases; unmatched junction nucleotides: 6. CDR1 is SGHTA and CDR2 is FQGNSA in the germline V gene. The CDR3 region is CASSLALGLALDTQYF. CDR3 DNA: TGTGCCAGCAGCTTAGCGCTTGGACTAGCGCTAGATACGCAGTATTTT.

The chain carries TRBV29-1 and TRBJ2-1; 7 bases line up with TRBD2. Germline-derived CDR1 and CDR2 are SQVTM and ANQGSEA. This CDR3 is built from 11 residues. Losses at the gene ends were 4 bases for V and 8 bases for J; bases not matched to a gene: 2. The CDR3 DNA reads TGCAGCGTTGGGGAGGGGTATGAGCAGTTCTTC. This encodes CSVGEGYEQFF.

The chain employs TRBV30 and TRBJ1-2; D unresolved. The CDR3 is made up of 14 amino acids. Germline CDR1 GTSNPN, CDR2 SVGIG (reference sequence). V lost 0 bases and J 2 bases, leaving 10 bases between the germline ends. This CDR3 is CAWSVGSGNYGYTF. In nucleotides, the CDR3 is TGTGCCTGGAGTGTAGGGTCGGGGAACTATGGCTACACCTTC.

The rearrangement links TRBV27 to TRBJ2-7; perhaps TRBD1 as D (6 bases). The CDR3 is 14 residues long. V lost 8 bases to trimming and J lost 0 bases, with 14 bases between them. Germline V gene sequence: CDR1 MNHEY, CDR2 SMNVEV (reference sequence). The DNA for the CDR3 is TGTGCCAGCTCTGACAGGATGAGCTCCTACGAGCAGTACTTC. This sequence encodes CASSDRMSSYEQYF.

This clone was picked up one time. The chain combines TRBV10-3 with TRBJ1-2; D gene ambiguous. Deletions cut 2 bases from V and 2 bases from J, with 9 bases between. The germline V gene has CDR1 ENHRY and CDR2 SYGVKD. The CDR3 covers 14 residues. The CDR3 sequence is CAISENRENYGYTF. The DNA of the CDR3 is TGTGCCATCAGTGAGAATAGAGAGAACTATGGCTACACCTTC.

The rearrangement uses TRBV28 and TRBJ2-1, with D perhaps given as TRBD1 or TRBD2 (5 bases each). This CDR3 spans 15 amino acids. CDR1 and CDR2 (germline): MDHEN, SYDVKM. The ends were cut back, 4 bases at V and 6 bases at J, with 16 bases in the middle. The CDR3 protein is CASSSGDRIVNEQFF. The DNA of the CDR3 is TGTGCCAGCAGTTCCGGGGACCGAATTGTCAATGAGCAGTTCTTC.

The V and J genes are TRBV3-1 (or the pseudogene TRBV3-2) and TRBJ2-5; D not certain. Germline loops: CDR1 LGHDT, CDR2 YNNKEL (reference sequence). This CDR3 spans 9 amino acids. V was trimmed by 3 bases and J by 14 bases, leaving 7 bases between them. CDR3 nucleotides: TGTGCCAGCAGCCATAGGGTTTACTTC. Translating gives CASSHRVYF.

The V gene is TRBV10-1, the J gene TRBJ1-1, with 9 bases that match TRBD1. The germline gives CDR1 WNHNN, CDR2 SYGVQD (reference sequence). The J segment lost 5 bases and the V segment lost 0 bases, leaving 10 bases of the junction unmatched. The CDR3 contains 17 residues. CDR3 nucleotides: TGCGCCAGCAGTGAGTCGGCTAACAGGGGGCTTAGGACTGAAGCTTTCTTT. This codes for CASSESANRGLRTEAFF.

The genes are TRBV11-2 and TRBJ1-2; D is unresolved. Looked up from germline, CDR1 is SGHAT and CDR2 is FQNNGV. This CDR3 region has 12 residues. V gave up 2 bases and J gave up 6 bases, with 7 bases separating them. Written as DNA, the CDR3 is TGTGCCAGCAGCTTACAGGCTGATGGCTACACCTTC. This encodes CASSLQADGYTF.

This clone was found once. The rearrangement uses TRBV19 and TRBJ1-5; 7 nucleotides agree with TRBD1. Germline trimming cut 6 bases from V and 4 bases from J; bases unmatched to any gene: 9. The CDR3 runs 15 residues. The germline gives CDR1 LNHDA, CDR2 SQIVND (reference sequence). The CDR3: CASSRGTAGNQPQHF. CDR3 coding DNA: TGTGCCAGTAGCCGCGGGACAGCGGGTAATCAGCCCCAGCATTTT.

This rearrangement joins TRBV5-1 to TRBJ2-2; D ambiguous. Per the germline V gene, CDR1 is SGHRS and CDR2 is YFSETQ. With 1 base removed from V and 1 base from J, the gap between germline ends came to 26 bases. This CDR3 has 21 amino acids. In nucleotides, the CDR3 is TGCGCCAGCAGCTTGTATGCGATGATTGGGCGTTTCGGGCTGAACACCGGGGAGCTGTTTTTT. Protein sequence: CASSLYAMIGRFGLNTGELFF.

The rearrangement links TRBV23-1 to TRBJ1-5, with D possibly TRBD1 on 5 matching bases. TRBV23-1 is noted as an ORF with a role that remains uncertain. This CDR3 has 14 residues. V was shortened by 11 bases and J by 1 base, with 15 bases between the two germline ends. Written as DNA, the CDR3 is TGCGCCCCTCGTGGACATAAGAGCAATCAGCCCCAGCATTTT. Amino acids: CAPRGHKSNQPQHF.

This clone turned up a few times. This chain connects TRBV5-1 to TRBJ2-7, with D tentatively TRBD1 (6 bases). Germline V gives CDR1 SGHRS, CDR2 YFSETQ. With 0 bases removed from V and 5 bases from J, the gap between germline ends came to 12 bases. The CDR3 is made up of 14 amino acids. In DNA form, the CDR3 reads TGCGCCAGCAGCTTGGACAGGGACGGGGACGAGCAGTACTTC. This sequence encodes CASSLDRDGDEQYF.

The rearrangement joins TRBV11-2 to TRBJ2-3; D remains unclear. This CDR3 has 12 residues. V dropped 3 bases and J dropped 4 bases, with 5 bases sitting between them. Looked up from germline, CDR1 is SGHAT and CDR2 is FQNNGV. The CDR3 spells CASSLDADTQYF. The CDR3, as DNA: TGTGCCAGCAGCTTGGATGCAGATACGCAGTATTTT.

The CDR3: CASSQYKGAEAFF. Here the CDR3 DNA reads TGCGCCAGCAGCCAATATAAGGGGGCTGAAGCTTTCTTT. The chain is built from TRBV4-1 and TRBJ1-1, with D tentatively TRBD1 (6 bases). The CDR3 length is 13 residues. V lost 2 bases to trimming and J lost 6 bases, with 10 bases between them. The germline V gene has CDR1 MGHRA and CDR2 YSYEKL.

The chain employs TRBV28 and TRBJ1-4; unclear D gene. The V gene's germline CDR1 is MDHEN and CDR2 SYDVKM. The V gene lost 3 bases and the J gene lost 3 bases, with 8 bases spanning the gap. This CDR3 contains 14 residues. CDR3 region: CASSLGSPNEKLFF. The CDR3 nucleotides are TGTGCCAGCAGTTTGGGTTCCCCTAATGAAAAACTGTTTTTT.

The rearrangement links TRBV4-1 to TRBJ1-1; D gene ambiguous. The ends were cut back, 2 bases at V and 5 bases at J, with 12 bases in the middle. The CDR3 length is 14 residues. Germline V lookup: CDR1 MGHRA, CDR2 YSYEKL. The CDR3 reads CASSQPLRWTEAFF. CDR3 nucleotides: TGCGCCAGCAGCCAACCCCTCCGGTGGACTGAAGCTTTCTTT.

The rearrangement links TRBV6-5 to TRBJ1-4; 8 nucleotides agree with TRBD1. The germline V gene encodes CDR1 MNHEY and CDR2 SVGAGI. This CDR3 spans 13 amino acids. Unmatched junction bases numbered 4, after V lost 6 bases and J lost 7 bases. The CDR3 spells CASRDRVVEKLFF. The CDR3, as DNA: TGTGCCAGCAGGGACAGGGTGGTTGAAAAACTGTTTTTT.

The rearrangement joins TRBV29-1 to TRBJ1-5; 10 bases are shared with TRBD1. The CDR3 extends over 13 amino acids. CDR1 is SQVTM and CDR2 is ANQGSEA in the germline V gene. Unmatched junction bases numbered 7, after V lost 7 bases and J lost 7 bases. CDR3 sequence reads: CSAMTGGSQPQHF. The CDR3 DNA is TGCAGCGCCATGACAGGGGGCAGCCAGCCCCAGCATTTT.

This clone came up a few times. The chain links TRBV27 to TRBJ2-5, with D unclear. Germline V lookup: CDR1 MNHEY, CDR2 SMNVEV (reference sequence). The CDR3 is 13 amino acids. Trimming shortened V by 3 bases and J by 5 bases, and 10 bases separated the two germline ends. The chain's CDR3 is CASSFGRWETQYF. The CDR3, as DNA: TGTGCCAGCAGTTTCGGTCGATGGGAGACCCAGTACTTC.